A single sample is the source of the 27 T cell receptor beta chains below, sequenced in a study of neoadjuvant anti-PD-1 for oral cavity cancer listed by TCRdb under 2021. The time point label of this sample denotes: before neoadjuvant nivolumab. Library preparation employed the immunoSEQ multiplex PCR assay. Drawn from immuneACCESS, this table holds only the in-frame rearrangements with V and J called that TCRdb kept. Clones are partly lost; checked studies trace under half to an unresolved V gene and leave the rest unexplained. Within this sample are 15,000 to 20,000 clones, with around 69% of them counted one time only. Of the sample, around 2.4% is held by the ten largest clones. The material sequenced was PBMCs, taken before nivolumab (anti-PD-1) treatment. Receptors were obtained from a person aged 35-79 years with oral cavity squamous cell carcinoma.

This clone has just one count. The chain links TRBV5-4 to TRBJ2-7; 7 nucleotides align to TRBD2. The CDR3 is 14 amino acids. Losses at the gene ends were 2 bases for V and 3 bases for J; bases not matched to a gene: 5. CDR1 and CDR2 (germline): SGHNT, YYREEE (reference sequence). CDR3 sequence reads: CASSLFQRGYEQYF. Here the CDR3 DNA reads TGTGCCAGCAGCTTATTCCAGCGGGGCTACGAGCAGTACTTC.

This clone came up once. The rearrangement uses TRBV6-6 and TRBJ2-3, with 14 bases fitting TRBD2. The CDR3 extends over 14 amino acids. With V trimmed by 5 bases and J by 7 bases, 2 bases remained unmatched. The germline gives CDR1 MNHNY, CDR2 SVGAGI (reference sequence). CDR3 bases: TGTGCCAGCAGTGGACTAGCGGGAGGCAATACGCAGTATTTT. Amino acid sequence: CASSGLAGGNTQYF.

This clone turned up a few times. The J gene is TRBJ1-2, the V gene TRBV28; D gene uncertain. Germline V lookup: CDR1 MDHEN, CDR2 SYDVKM. This CDR3 comprises 13 residues. The V end was cut by 5 bases, the J end by 4 bases, with 11 bases between. The CDR3 here is CASSSTGGYGYTF. The CDR3 DNA is TGTGCCAGCAGTAGTACCGGAGGCTATGGCTACACCTTC.

The sample holds a few counts of this clone. The rearrangement uses TRBV27 and TRBJ2-7; D is undetermined. Germline V lookup: CDR1 MNHEY, CDR2 SMNVEV (reference sequence). Trimming took off 5 bases at V and 2 bases at J, with 22 bases between the two ends. The CDR3 length is 17 residues. The CDR3 reads CASSPPRTRPAPYEQYF. CDR3 DNA: TGTGCCAGCAGTCCTCCTAGGACCCGACCCGCCCCCTACGAGCAGTACTTC.

The rearrangement links TRBV7-2 to TRBJ2-3; a possible D gene is TRBD2 (5 bases). Germline CDR1 SGHTA, CDR2 FQGNSA. V was cut by 3 bases and J by 6 bases, with 10 bases left in between. The CDR3 loop spans 13 amino acids. In DNA form, the CDR3 reads TGTGCCAGCAGCTTTGGTCTAGCTGATACGCAGTATTTT. Amino acids: CASSFGLADTQYF.

This sequence joins TRBV28 and TRBJ2-7; 7 bases agree with TRBD2. The CDR3 length is 14 residues. Looked up from germline, CDR1 is MDHEN and CDR2 is SYDVKM. The V gene end was trimmed by 5 bases and the J gene end by 3 bases; junction bases not matched to a gene: 7. CDR3 sequence reads: CASSAPGGIYEQYF. In DNA form, the CDR3 reads TGTGCCAGCAGTGCCCCCGGGGGGATCTACGAGCAGTACTTC.

This sequence joins TRBV7-8 and TRBJ2-7; D call uncertain. CDR1 is SGHVS, CDR2 FQNEAQ, per germline. This CDR3 comprises 16 residues. Trimming stripped 2 bases from V and 2 bases from J, with 16 bases between. The CDR3 DNA follows: TGTGCCAGCAGCTTATCCCAACCTAGGTTCACCTACGAGCAGTACTTC. Residues: CASSLSQPRFTYEQYF. Full variable domain (remainder filled in from reference TRBV7-8 and TRBJ2-7): GAGVSQSPRYKVAKRGQDVALRCDPISGHVSLFWYQQALGQGPEFLTYFQNEAQLDKSGLPSDRFFAERPEGSVSTLKIQRTQQEDSAVYLCASSLSQPRFTYEQYFGPGTRLTVT.

This chain links TRBV9 with TRBJ2-7, with 7 nucleotides matching TRBD1. Germline-derived CDR1 and CDR2 are SGDLS and YYNGEE. This CDR3 spans 14 amino acids. V gave up 5 bases and J gave up 0 bases; unmatched junction bases: 5. The CDR3 loop is CASSSTGVSYEQYF. The CDR3 DNA reads TGTGCCAGCAGTAGTACAGGGGTCTCCTACGAGCAGTACTTC.

V usage is TRBV6-5 and J usage is TRBJ2-1, with D possibly matching TRBD1 (9 bases). The CDR3 contains 15 residues. Germline CDR1 MNHEY, CDR2 SVGAGI. Trimming left V 10 bases short and J 7 bases short, with 23 bases between. Here the CDR3 reads CATVGGQGTRNEQFF. The CDR3 region has the DNA TGTGCCACCGTTGGTGGACAGGGGACTAGAAATGAGCAGTTCTTC.

The gene calls are TRBV29-1 and TRBJ2-5; 7 positions match TRBD2. This CDR3 is 17 amino acids long. With V trimmed by 5 bases and J by 5 bases, 20 bases remained unmatched. Germline V gene sequence: CDR1 SQVTM, CDR2 ANQGSEA. The CDR3 region is CSVPPSGGGWGSETQYF. The CDR3 DNA is TGCAGCGTTCCTCCCTCGGGGGGAGGGTGGGGATCGGAGACCCAGTACTTC. Combining the CDR3 with reference TRBV29-1 and TRBJ2-5 gives the whole variable domain SAVISQKPSRDICQRGTSLTIQCQVDSQVTMMFWYRQQPGQSLTLIATANQGSEATYESGFVIDKFPISRPNLTFSTLTVSNMSPEDSSIYLCSVPPSGGGWGSETQYFGPGTRLLVL.

The DNA of the CDR3 is TGTGCCAGCAGGGGAGTGGATACGCAGTATTTT. This gives the protein CASRGVDTQYF. The chain carries TRBV2 and TRBJ2-3, with D perhaps TRBD2 (5 bases). Germline V gene lookup returns CDR1 SNHLY and CDR2 FYNNEI. The ends were cut back, 6 bases at V and 6 bases at J, with 7 bases in the middle. The CDR3 consists of 11 residues.

This CDR3 is CASSLVSGSYEQYF. CDR3 sequence (DNA): TGTGCCAGCAGCTTGGTTAGCGGGAGCTACGAGCAGTACTTC. The chain has TRBV5-6 and TRBJ2-7; 9 bases map to TRBD2. The ends lost 0 bases at V and 3 bases at J; junction bases unmatched: 1. The CDR3 has 14 amino acids. In germline, CDR1 is SGHDT, CDR2 YYEEEE.

This clone was seen more than once but under ten times. This rearrangement joins TRBV2 to TRBJ1-2; 8 bases match TRBD1. The CDR3 is 15 amino acids. Germline V lookup: CDR1 SNHLY, CDR2 FYNNEI. J lost 6 bases, V lost 2 bases, and 8 bases had no gene match. The CDR3 here is CASSETGTGKDGYTF. The DNA of the CDR3 is TGTGCCAGCAGTGAAACGGGGACAGGAAAGGATGGCTACACCTTC.

The chain joins TRBV30 to TRBJ2-7; TRBD1 is a possible D gene (6 bases). Germline V gene lookup returns CDR1 GTSNPN and CDR2 SVGIG (reference sequence). The CDR3 contains 14 residues. Trimming removed 2 bases from V and 3 bases from J, with 14 bases in between. CDR3 in amino acids: CAWSRDNPGYEQYF. The CDR3 region has the DNA TGTGCCTGGAGTCGGGACAACCCGGGCTACGAGCAGTACTTC.

This clone was found a few times. V usage is TRBV5-1 and J usage is TRBJ1-3; 7 bases agree with TRBD1. The CDR3 runs 14 residues. Germline loops: CDR1 SGHRS, CDR2 YFSETQ. The V and J ends lost 2 bases and 8 bases, in that order; junction bases with no gene match: 7. CDR3 nucleotides: TGCGCCAGCAGCTTCGACAGGGAGAAATACACCATATATTTT. Translating it yields CASSFDREKYTIYF.

This clone turned up a few times. The genes are TRBV7-9 and TRBJ1-2; 7 bases agree with TRBD1. This CDR3 is 13 amino acids long. V shed 4 bases, J shed 7 bases, and the junction held 6 bases outside the gene matches. Per germline, CDR1 SEHNR and CDR2 FQNEAQ (reference sequence). Written as DNA, the CDR3 is TGTGCCAGCAGCTCACAGGGGATTGGTGGCTACACCTTC. It encodes CASSSQGIGGYTF.

This chain joins TRBV10-3 and TRBJ2-1, with D tentatively TRBD1 or TRBD2 (5 bases each). The CDR3 is 15 residues long. Trimming took 10 bases from V and 3 from J, leaving 19 bases between them. Per germline, CDR1 ENHRY and CDR2 SYGVKD. CDR3 nucleotide sequence: TGTGCCACCACTGAGGGGATAGGCAACTACAATGAGCAGTTCTTC. It translates to CATTEGIGNYNEQFF.

The chain joins TRBV6-6 to TRBJ2-1; 9 bases are shared with TRBD1. Per germline, CDR1 MNHNY and CDR2 SVGAGI (reference sequence). J gave up 6 bases and V 5 bases, and 8 bases lay outside the gene matches. The CDR3 loop spans 15 amino acids. CDR3 nucleotide sequence: TGTGCCAGCAGTATAACAGGGGGCCAAGGCAATGAGCAGTTCTTC. The encoded protein is CASSITGGQGNEQFF.

V and J are TRBV5-1 and TRBJ2-7; D might be TRBD1 or TRBD2, each matching 6 bases. V lost 5 bases and J lost 0, with 15 bases in between. CDR1 SGHRS and CDR2 YFSETQ come from the germline V gene. There are 15 residues in the CDR3. CDR3 bases: TGCGCCAGCAGAATAGGGGGGTCGGCCTCCTACGAGCAGTACTTC. Translated, it gives CASRIGGSASYEQYF.

The J gene is TRBJ2-7, the V gene TRBV10-1; 7 bases map to TRBD1. This CDR3 is built from 15 residues. CDR1 and CDR2 from the germline V gene are WNHNN and SYGVQD (reference sequence). V shed 11 bases and J 1 base; nucleotides not matched to a gene: 14. Here the CDR3 DNA reads TGCGCCGGCCGGAACAGGGGCCCTCTTTCCTACGAGCAGTACTTC. Protein product: CAGRNRGPLSYEQYF.

The chain recombines TRBV9 with TRBJ2-7, with D possibly matching TRBD1 (6 bases). Germline CDR1 is SGDLS and CDR2 is YYNGEE. Trimming left V 6 bases short and J 3 bases short, with 25 bases between. The CDR3 length is 17 residues. Here the CDR3 reads CASNTLVRGDKRYEQYF. The CDR3 nucleotides read TGTGCCAGCAACACCCTCGTTAGAGGGGACAAGCGCTACGAGCAGTACTTC. Variable domain in full (rest from reference TRBV9 and TRBJ2-7): DSGVTQTPKHLITATGQRVTLRCSPRSGDLSVYWYQQSLDQGLQFLIQYYNGEERAKGNILERFSAQQFPDLHSELNLSSLELGDSALYFCASNTLVRGDKRYEQYFGPGTRLTVT.

The V gene is TRBV2, the J gene TRBJ1-5; D may be TRBD1 (5 bases). V lost 6 bases, J lost 4 bases, and 10 bases lay in between. Per germline, CDR1 SNHLY and CDR2 FYNNEI. CDR3 length equals 13 residues. CDR3 amino acids: CASRGEINQPQHF. The CDR3 nucleotides are TGTGCCAGCAGGGGGGAAATTAATCAGCCCCAGCATTTT.

The chain employs TRBV7-8 and TRBJ2-7; D may be TRBD1 or TRBD2 (5 bases each). Germline CDR1 and CDR2: SGHVS and FQNEAQ. Trimming left V 8 bases short and J 3 bases short, with 26 bases between. The CDR3 runs to 17 residues. In DNA, the CDR3 is TGTGCCAGCTCTACTTTTGGGGGTCCTGCTACAGGCTACGAGCAGTACTTC. Translated, it gives CASSTFGGPATGYEQYF.

This chain connects TRBV7-9 to TRBJ2-7; weak D call: TRBD2 (6 bases). The V end was cut by 1 base, the J end by 2 bases, with 9 bases between. Germline assignment: CDR1 SEHNR and CDR2 FQNEAQ (reference sequence). The CDR3 sequence is 14 residues long. The CDR3 nucleotides read TGTGCCAGCAGCTTAGTGGGGGGAACCTACGAGCAGTACTTC. This encodes CASSLVGGTYEQYF.

This chain links TRBV4-1 with TRBJ1-1, with 9 bases aligning to TRBD1. The CDR3 covers 16 residues. With V trimmed by 4 bases and J by 5 bases, 11 bases remained unmatched. Germline V gene sequence: CDR1 MGHRA, CDR2 YSYEKL. The CDR3 sequence: CASSLSRGTGLTEAFF. CDR3 coding DNA: TGCGCCAGCAGCCTCTCCCGGGGGACAGGGTTGACTGAAGCTTTCTTT.

V and J are TRBV7-2 and TRBJ1-5, with TRBD1 matching 10 bases. Per germline, CDR1 SGHTA and CDR2 FQGNSA. After removal of 3 bases from V and 6 bases from J, the junction contained 2 bases not matched to a gene. The CDR3 is 14 amino acids. CDR3 region: CASSLRDRGQPQHF. CDR3 DNA: TGTGCCAGCAGCTTGCGGGACAGGGGTCAGCCCCAGCATTTT.

The chain carries TRBV5-6 and TRBJ2-2; possibly TRBD1 for D (6 bases). With 2 bases removed from V and 2 bases from J, the gap between germline ends came to 10 bases. Germline lookup yields CDR1 SGHDT and CDR2 YYEEEE. The CDR3 is 15 amino acids. The CDR3 nucleotides are TGTGCCAGCAGCTTTTGGGGGCCCAACACCGGGGAGCTGTTTTTT. Amino acids: CASSFWGPNTGELFF.